A single sample is the source of the 23 T cell receptor beta chains below, sequenced in a study of shared clonotypes between healthy human individuals (TCRdb year 2020). Libraries were prepared through the immunoSEQ multiplex PCR assay. TCRdb stores this immuneACCESS table with in-frame sequences only. Part of the clones is absent; in the studies checked, under half of the shortfall reflects unresolved V genes, and no reason is known for the rest. The sample table lists more than 2 million clones, roughly 94% of them with a count of one. The ten largest clones represent around 0.13% of the sample. Sequenced sample: naive CD4+ T cells sorted from blood. The cell subset or site tag for this specimen amounts to: CD45RA+ positively selected. These receptors were taken from a man aged 18 to 30 in good health.

J is TRBJ1-6 and V is TRBV2; D is perhaps TRBD1 (6 bases). V lost 8 bases, J lost 7 bases, and 9 bases lay in between. Germline CDR1 is SNHLY and CDR2 is FYNNEI. This CDR3 is 12 amino acids long. The CDR3 loop reads CASGTINSPLHF. The DNA for the CDR3 is TGTGCCAGCGGGACAATAAATTCACCCCTCCACTTT.

This clone appeared once. The chain uses TRBV6-6 and TRBJ2-7, with a possible D match to TRBD1 (7 bases). Germline CDR1 is MNHNY and CDR2 is SVGAGI (reference sequence). CDR3 length: 16 amino acids. V lost 6 bases, J lost 4 bases, and 22 bases lay in between. CDR3 coding DNA: TGTGCCAGCAGGCGAAGGGGGGACAGTTTAGATTACGAGCAGTACTTC. Its translation: CASRRRGDSLDYEQYF.

This rearrangement joins TRBV2 to TRBJ1-1; 7 bases match TRBD1. V shed 11 bases, J shed 0 bases, and the junction held 12 bases outside the gene matches. CDR3 length: 15 residues. CDR1 is SNHLY, CDR2 FYNNEI, per germline. Written as DNA, the CDR3 is TGTGCCTCGAAGGGACAGCAAGGGATGAACACTGAAGCTTTCTTT. This codes for CASKGQQGMNTEAFF. The entire variable domain, with the rest obtained from reference TRBV2 and TRBJ1-1, is as follows: EPEVTQTPSHQVTQMGQEVILRCVPISNHLYFYWYRQILGQKVEFLVSFYNNEISEKSEIFDDQFSVERPDGSNFTLKIRSTKLEDSAMYFCASKGQQGMNTEAFFGQGTRLTVV.

V usage is TRBV7-9 and J usage is TRBJ2-7; tentative D call: TRBD1 (5 bases). The CDR3 sequence is 15 residues long. Germline CDR1 SEHNR, CDR2 FQNEAQ (reference sequence). V shed 1 base and J shed 7 bases, with 17 bases lying between them. CDR3 region: CASSLGAGLVGEQYF. The CDR3 DNA is TGTGCCAGCAGCTTAGGAGCAGGGCTAGTGGGTGAGCAGTACTTC.

V is TRBV2 and J is TRBJ2-3; D is uncertain. Trimming left V 4 bases short and J 6 bases short, with 8 bases between. The germline CDR1 and CDR2 sequences are SNHLY and FYNNEI. CDR3 length equals 12 residues. The chain's CDR3 is CASSAQSDTQYF. The CDR3 nucleotides read TGTGCCAGCAGTGCACAGTCCGATACGCAGTATTTT.

CDR3 sequence: CASSYGTSKQETQYF. CDR3 nucleotides: TGTGCCAGCAGTTACGGGACCAGCAAGCAAGAGACCCAGTACTTC. The V call is TRBV6-5, the J call TRBJ2-5; D is tentatively TRBD1 or TRBD2 (5 bases each). This CDR3 spans 15 amino acids. The germline gives CDR1 MNHEY, CDR2 SVGAGI. Trimming left V 2 bases short and J 2 bases short, with 12 bases between.

The genes are TRBV29-1 and TRBJ2-7, with D perhaps TRBD1 (6 bases). Per germline, CDR1 SQVTM and CDR2 ANQGSEA. This CDR3 comprises 12 residues. The V and J ends lost 0 bases and 9 bases respectively, with 12 bases between them. The CDR3, as DNA: TGCAGCGTTGAAGATCTTAGGGGGTGGCAGTACTTC. Its protein is CSVEDLRGWQYF.

The chain carries TRBV18 and TRBJ2-1; TRBD2 aligns across 8 bases. The junction had 4 bases not matched to a gene; V was cut back by 3 bases and J by 3 bases. Germline CDR1 is KGHSH and CDR2 is LQKENI. This CDR3 has 15 residues. This chain's CDR3 is CASSPSGGDYNEQFF. The CDR3 DNA follows: TGTGCCAGCTCACCGTCGGGGGGGGACTACAATGAGCAGTTCTTC.

Notes on this clone: The sample contains more than one DNA sequence encoding this CDR3. The chain joins TRBV28 to TRBJ2-7, with 11 bases fitting TRBD2. The CDR3 runs to 14 residues. CDR1 is MDHEN and CDR2 is SYDVKM in the germline V gene. Trimming took 2 bases from V and 4 from J; bases not matched to a gene: 1. CDR3 region: CASSLTSGGYEQYF. In DNA, the CDR3 is TGTGCCAGCAGTTTAACTAGCGGGGGATACGAGCAGTACTTC.

The chain uses TRBV10-3 and TRBJ1-1; D is possibly TRBD1 (5 bases). The CDR3 sequence is 15 residues long. V lost 6 bases and J 0 bases, leaving 14 bases between the germline ends. Germline CDR1 reads ENHRY; CDR2 reads SYGVKD. In nucleotides, the CDR3 is TGTGCCATCAGGGCTGCCGGGACGGTGAACACTGAAGCTTTCTTT. Protein product: CAIRAAGTVNTEAFF.

J is TRBJ2-1 and V is TRBV2; D perhaps matches TRBD2 (5 bases). CDR1 is SNHLY, CDR2 FYNNEI, per germline. The CDR3 runs 15 residues. The V end was cut by 2 bases, the J end by 5 bases, with 13 bases between. The CDR3 region has the DNA TGTGCCAGCAGTGAACTCGGAGCGGCTGACAATGAGCAGTTCTTC. Its translation: CASSELGAADNEQFF.

The chain recombines TRBV6-5 with TRBJ1-5, with 7 positions matching TRBD1. Germline V gene lookup returns CDR1 MNHEY and CDR2 SVGAGI. This CDR3 is built from 15 residues. After removal of 0 bases from V and 5 bases from J, the junction contained 4 bases not matched to a gene. The CDR3 nucleotides are TGTGCCAGCAGTTACTCGTGGACAGGAGATCAGCCCCAGCATTTT. It specifies CASSYSWTGDQPQHF.

The chain joins TRBV11-2 to TRBJ1-3, with D uncertain. This CDR3 is 16 amino acids long. The V gene lost 5 bases and the J gene lost 0 bases, with 14 bases spanning the gap. CDR1 SGHAT and CDR2 FQNNGV come from the germline V gene. CDR3 in amino acids: CASSPRAEGSGNTIYF. DNA of the CDR3: TGTGCCAGCAGCCCCCGGGCGGAAGGCTCTGGAAACACCATATATTTT. Drawing the rest from reference TRBV11-2 and TRBJ1-3, the complete variable domain is EAGVAQSPRYKIIEKRQSVAFWCNPISGHATLYWYQQILGQGPKLLIQFQNNGVVDDSQLPKDRFSAERLKGVDSTLKIQPAKLEDSAVYLCASSPRAEGSGNTIYFGEGSWLTVV.

For the CDR3, the DNA is TGTGCCACCAGCAGGGGAAATGCCCGGGAAAAACTGTTTTTT. It codes for CATSRGNAREKLFF. The V call is TRBV15, the J call TRBJ1-4; unclear D gene. The V gene lost 3 bases and the J gene lost 8 bases, with 13 bases spanning the gap. The CDR3 sequence is 14 residues long. The germline CDR1 and CDR2 sequences are LNHNV and YYDKDF (reference sequence).

The V gene is TRBV7-9, the J gene TRBJ2-2; TRBD1 matches at 9 bases. V shed 5 bases and J 7 bases; nucleotides not matched to a gene: 11. Germline assignment: CDR1 SEHNR and CDR2 FQNEAQ (reference sequence). This CDR3 comprises 16 residues. CDR3 sequence (DNA): TGTGCCAGCAGCGGAGACAGGGGGAAGGCCGGCGGGGAGCTGTTTTTT. The encoded protein is CASSGDRGKAGGELFF.

V and J are TRBV11-1 and TRBJ1-2; tentative D call: TRBD1 (5 bases). This CDR3 is 16 amino acids long. V was trimmed by 1 base and J by 6 bases, leaving 18 bases between them. Germline CDR1 reads SGHAT; CDR2 reads FQDESV (reference sequence). The CDR3 here is CASSLVRSGTPHGYTF. The CDR3 region has the DNA TGTGCCAGCAGCTTAGTAAGGTCAGGGACTCCCCATGGCTACACCTTC.

This clone was observed once. V and J are TRBV27 and TRBJ2-1; D uncertain. The CDR3 is 16 amino acids. V was clipped by 5 bases and J by 1 base, with 15 bases between them. Germline CDR1 MNHEY, CDR2 SMNVEV (reference sequence). The CDR3 DNA is TGTGCCAGCAGTCCGAAACGGGTTGGATCCTACAATGAGCAGTTCTTC. Protein product: CASSPKRVGSYNEQFF.

The rearrangement uses TRBV28 and TRBJ2-7, with D hard to call. V lost 10 bases and J 2 bases, leaving 12 bases between the germline ends. Germline assignment: CDR1 MDHEN and CDR2 SYDVKM. This CDR3 region has 12 residues. CDR3 sequence reads: CATSRSTYEQYF. The CDR3 DNA follows: TGTGCCACCTCCAGGTCGACCTACGAGCAGTACTTC.

The sample holds one count of this clone. The chain joins TRBV18 to TRBJ2-6; TRBD1 aligns across 11 bases. With V trimmed by 8 bases and J by 0 bases, 6 bases remained unmatched. Germline values: CDR1 KGHSH, CDR2 LQKENI. CDR3 length: 17 amino acids. The DNA of the CDR3 is TGTGCCAGCCGGGCCGGGACAGGGGGCTCTGGGGCCAACGTCCTGACTTTC. Amino acids: CASRAGTGGSGANVLTF.

This clone occurred once. The rearrangement uses TRBV7-2 and TRBJ1-1; 10 bases line up with TRBD1. The CDR3 covers 16 residues. Germline V gives CDR1 SGHTA, CDR2 FQGNSA. Losses at the gene ends were 1 base for V and 3 bases for J; bases not matched to a gene: 5. CDR3 protein: CASSLVAGQGYTEAFF. In nucleotides, the CDR3 is TGTGCCAGCAGCTTAGTCGCGGGACAGGGGTACACTGAAGCTTTCTTT.

The chain couples TRBV2 to TRBJ1-5; D ambiguous. The CDR3 extends over 15 amino acids. The germline V gene has CDR1 SNHLY and CDR2 FYNNEI. Trimming shortened V by 7 bases and J by 3 bases, and 16 bases separated the two germline ends. The CDR3 loop reads CASTDLLFPNQPQHF. CDR3 in DNA: TGTGCCAGCACGGACCTCCTATTCCCCAATCAGCCCCAGCATTTT.

As for this clone: A clone one base away is much larger, so this may be a read error. V and J are TRBV5-1 and TRBJ2-3, with unresolved D. The V and J ends lost 2 bases and 0 bases respectively, with 7 bases between them. The CDR3 sequence is 14 residues long. CDR1 is SGHRS, CDR2 YFSETQ, per germline. CDR3 sequence: CASSFGYSTDTQYF. The DNA of the CDR3 is TGCGCCAGCAGCTTTGGGTACAGCACAGATACGCAGTATTTT.

The J gene is TRBJ2-3, the V gene TRBV5-6, with D possibly TRBD2 on 5 matching bases. Germline assignment: CDR1 SGHDT and CDR2 YYEEEE. This CDR3 contains 15 residues. V was trimmed by 6 bases and J by 0 bases, leaving 14 bases between them. CDR3 bases: TGTGCCAGCATGAGGGCAGCCCCTAGCACAGATACGCAGTATTTT. Its protein product is CASMRAAPSTDTQYF.